Listed here is a single TCR beta chain. The sample holds a few counts of this clonotype. Its cognate antigen has yet to be identified. No per-base quality is available; no much larger clone lies one base away. The treatment or condition tag for this specimen amounts to: live attenuated yellow fever vaccine strain. A standard Ficoll-Paque protocol was used to isolate PBMCs from peripheral blood. Dynabeads CD4 and CD8 positive selection kits were used to isolate the CD4 and CD8 T-cell fractions. TriZol was used to extract RNA from bulk PBMCs, CD4 and CD8 fractions, and dextramer-positive and dextramer-negative fractions. The record originates from a study of T cells after yellow fever vaccination (dated by TCRdb to 2018 to 2020). As for the study more broadly: Libraries from fractions with low cell numbers were prepared with the SMART-Seq v4 Ultra Low Input RNA kit. Bulk TCR alpha and beta repertoires were sequenced longitudinally to track T-cell clones before and after primary and booster YFV17D yellow fever vaccination. Two healthy male donors, one aged 18 to 30 and one aged 30 to 39 years, were included in the cohort. Blood was collected at multiple timepoints before and after primary and secondary immunization, and bulk PBMC replicates and cell subsets were isolated.

TCR cDNA was made using 5'RACE template switching, a step that added a universal primer site and unique molecular identifiers. cDNA synthesis was primed from both the TCR alpha and TCR beta constant segments. Libraries were amplified in two PCR steps, with sample barcodes and sequencing adapters added in the second step. Sequencing of libraries was done on Illumina HiSeq 2500 (2x100 bp) or NovaSeq (2x150 bp). Concerning the study's data processing: MIGEC was used to demultiplex reads and collapse the reads into UMI consensus sequences, and MiXCR was used for V(D)J alignment. Vaccine-responding clonotypes were defined with edgeR using replicate PBMC samples, requiring FDR below 0.01 and a log2 fold change above 5 up to day 15. Each bulk clonotype received a CD4 or CD8 identity based on whether the sequenced CD4 or CD8 repertoire contained that clonotype at higher abundance. TCRdb redid the processing of the public reads, applying fastp at Q25 and MiXCR, and retained in-frame beta chains. Each CDR3 protein appears once, grouped with its most common genes and DNA. TCRdb assigned the V and J calls; the authors' analysis was not used. Across this sample there are 200,000 or so distinct CDR3 sequences, with around 6.7% seen only once. The ten largest clones represent more than 0.85% of the sample.

Broad study findings and their caveats: The study included only a couple of donors, which limits how far the findings can be generalized. A small share of clonotypes was detected in both CD4 and CD8 compartments, with the overlap likely arising from convergent recombination. Computational filtering was required because FACS-sorted repertoires could contain abundant contaminating clonotypes from the bulk population. After the booster, most of the clones that had expanded following primary vaccination were detected again (just under 97% of CD4 and roughly 90% of CD8), which suggests that memory was broadly maintained. Compared with the primary T-cell response, the secondary T-cell response was faster but weaker, reaching its peak on day 5 rather than on day 15.

Deletion took 5 bases off V and 7 bases off J, with a span of 8 bases between the germline ends. The CDR3 measures 11 amino acids from cysteine to phenylalanine. The entry retains the CDR3 DNA only, 33 bases that are in frame from base 1. CDR1 and CDR2 (DFQATT, SNEGSKA) derive from the germline V gene (reference sequence). The sequence is built from TRBV20-1 and TRBJ1-4; TRBD1 is a possible D gene, resting on 6 matching bases. The sequence was obtained from a man aged 25-45 years who received the YFV17D yellow fever vaccine. Material: CD4+ T cells sorted from PBMCs, obtained on the day of the yellow fever booster vaccination. In nucleotides, the sequence is TGCAGTGCTCCGGACAGTGAAAAACTGTTTTTT. This yields the protein CSAPDSEKLFF.